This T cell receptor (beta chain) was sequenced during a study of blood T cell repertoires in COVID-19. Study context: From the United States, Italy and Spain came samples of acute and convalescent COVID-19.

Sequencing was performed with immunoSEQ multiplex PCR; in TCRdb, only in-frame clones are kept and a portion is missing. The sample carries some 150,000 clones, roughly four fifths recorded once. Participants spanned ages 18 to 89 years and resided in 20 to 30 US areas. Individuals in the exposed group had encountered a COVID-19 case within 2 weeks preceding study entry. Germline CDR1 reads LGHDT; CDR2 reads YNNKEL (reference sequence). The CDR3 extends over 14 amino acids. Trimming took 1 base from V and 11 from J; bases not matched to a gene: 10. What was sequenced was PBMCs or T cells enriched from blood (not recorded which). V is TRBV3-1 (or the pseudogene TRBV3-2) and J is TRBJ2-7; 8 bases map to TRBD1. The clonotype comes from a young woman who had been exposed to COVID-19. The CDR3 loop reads CASSQGHRGSREYF. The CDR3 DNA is TGTGCCAGCAGCCAAGGTCACAGGGGGAGTCGGGAGTACTTC.